This TCR beta chain was recovered during a study of T cells in Graves' hyperthyroidism and ophthalmopathy (dated by TCRdb to about 2019). Regarding the study in general: Peripheral blood was collected at initial diagnosis, before any treatment. Once sampling was done, hyperthyroidism patients were given methimazole at a starting dose of 30 mg daily, whereas ophthalmopathy patients were given high-dose intravenous methylprednisolone. The roughly 100 discovery patients were randomly divided into training and test sets at a 7:3 ratio. Prospective prediction of ophthalmopathy was tested in an independent validation cohort consisting of fewer than 20 hyperthyroidism patients and over 15 patients who later progressed to ophthalmopathy. To identify distinguishing TCR V-J signatures, a discovery cohort of some 99 patients was used, comprising 40 to 45 with Graves' ophthalmopathy and 57 with stable Graves' hyperthyroidism. The study also compared thyroid tissue and blood T-cell repertoires from roughly 6 Graves' hyperthyroidism patients. The paper reports TCR Vbeta CDR3 sequencing of over 130 peripheral blood samples: around 45 ophthalmopathy, 75 to 80 hyperthyroidism and approximately 17 progressor patients. Paper-wide results and their limitations: A model built on a 13 V-J signature distinguished ophthalmopathy from stable hyperthyroidism, reaching 87.88% sensitivity and around 81% specificity in cross-validation and 80%/75% in testing. Blood samples also contained most of the expanded thyroid clonotypes (frequency above 0.001), which suggests that blood repertoires may reflect thyroid immune responses. No statistical method was used to fix the sample size in advance, and group allocation was not hidden from the investigators. During validation, the model predicted progression to ophthalmopathy a median of around 6 months ahead of onset, with almost 71% sensitivity and less than 85% specificity.

Details on this clonotype: Its antigen is unknown. No quality values exist for individual bases; no much larger clone is one base distant.

The TCR beta CDR3 regions were amplified from the RNA transcripts. A first-round RT-PCR of the TCR CDR3 used the HTBI primer set with the Qiagen OneStep RT-PCR kit. Libraries were constructed in a second round of multiplex PCR, after which size selection and purification were carried out. Paired-end sequencing of the libraries was performed with 100 bp reads on an Illumina HiSeq2000. The study's own analysis went as follows. SOAPnuke was used to process the raw data, removing reads that contained adapters or uncalled bases, had a mean Phred below 15, or lacked an exact match to the constant primer or identifier. High-quality paired reads were merged with COPE v1.2.5, and unique nucleotide sequences were defined as clonotypes. MiTCR v1.1 was used to align the clonotypes against IMGT TRBV, TRBD and TRBJ reference segments. The analysis was restricted to V-J combinations with a frequency above 0.0001, which together covered about 99% of the repertoires. A TCS score was defined as the ratio between F50 (clonal expansion) and ExV (chaos), using BLOSUM62-based TCRdist between CDR3 peptides within each V-J. Welch's t-statistics and random forest reduced 500 to 650 V-J features to 13, which were used in a naive Bayes classifier (R e1071). TCRdb reprocessing: public reads trimmed at Q25 with fastp, clones called with MiXCR, in-frame beta chains kept. Rows merge per CDR3 protein into single entries with the most common DNA and genes. What appears here as the V and J calls and clone size reflects TCRdb's work, not the paper's. The sample records nearly 600,000 distinct CDR3 sequences, roughly 13% of which are singletons. In total, the top ten clones hold roughly 5.5% of the sample.

The hyperthyroidism patients were between 18 and 65 years old and newly diagnosed, with a disease duration of less than 2 months. Any patient with an uncontrolled infection, another autoimmune disease, pregnancy or lactation was excluded. Diagnoses relied on clinical symptoms, serum thyroxine and TRAb, thyroid ultrasound and orbital computed tomography. Blood from progressor patients was collected at the time of first diagnosis with hyperthyroidism, before any ophthalmopathy symptoms had appeared. Ficoll-Paque density gradient centrifugation was used to isolate PBMCs from around 10 ml of fresh peripheral blood. Progressor patients were initially diagnosed with Graves' hyperthyroidism and developed ophthalmopathy during follow-up. Trizol reagent was used to extract total RNA, and RNA quality was then checked on an Agilent 2100 Bioanalyzer. The germline ends are 11 bases apart after V is trimmed by 5 bases and J by 4 bases. The CDR3 numbers 13 residues from cysteine through phenylalanine. Here the CDR3 DNA is all that survives: 39 bases in frame from base 1. For CDR1 and CDR2, the germline V gene lists MDHEN and SYDVKM.

Sequencing was carried out using blood. The clonotype originates from a woman aged 25 to 45 with Graves' hyperthyroidism that later progressed to Graves' ophthalmopathy. The rearrangement joined TRBV28 to TRBJ2-5; the D gene is not confidently resolved. CDR3 protein: CASSPVGRETQYF. The DNA is TGTGCCAGCAGTCCGGTTGGCAGAGAGACCCAGTACTTC.